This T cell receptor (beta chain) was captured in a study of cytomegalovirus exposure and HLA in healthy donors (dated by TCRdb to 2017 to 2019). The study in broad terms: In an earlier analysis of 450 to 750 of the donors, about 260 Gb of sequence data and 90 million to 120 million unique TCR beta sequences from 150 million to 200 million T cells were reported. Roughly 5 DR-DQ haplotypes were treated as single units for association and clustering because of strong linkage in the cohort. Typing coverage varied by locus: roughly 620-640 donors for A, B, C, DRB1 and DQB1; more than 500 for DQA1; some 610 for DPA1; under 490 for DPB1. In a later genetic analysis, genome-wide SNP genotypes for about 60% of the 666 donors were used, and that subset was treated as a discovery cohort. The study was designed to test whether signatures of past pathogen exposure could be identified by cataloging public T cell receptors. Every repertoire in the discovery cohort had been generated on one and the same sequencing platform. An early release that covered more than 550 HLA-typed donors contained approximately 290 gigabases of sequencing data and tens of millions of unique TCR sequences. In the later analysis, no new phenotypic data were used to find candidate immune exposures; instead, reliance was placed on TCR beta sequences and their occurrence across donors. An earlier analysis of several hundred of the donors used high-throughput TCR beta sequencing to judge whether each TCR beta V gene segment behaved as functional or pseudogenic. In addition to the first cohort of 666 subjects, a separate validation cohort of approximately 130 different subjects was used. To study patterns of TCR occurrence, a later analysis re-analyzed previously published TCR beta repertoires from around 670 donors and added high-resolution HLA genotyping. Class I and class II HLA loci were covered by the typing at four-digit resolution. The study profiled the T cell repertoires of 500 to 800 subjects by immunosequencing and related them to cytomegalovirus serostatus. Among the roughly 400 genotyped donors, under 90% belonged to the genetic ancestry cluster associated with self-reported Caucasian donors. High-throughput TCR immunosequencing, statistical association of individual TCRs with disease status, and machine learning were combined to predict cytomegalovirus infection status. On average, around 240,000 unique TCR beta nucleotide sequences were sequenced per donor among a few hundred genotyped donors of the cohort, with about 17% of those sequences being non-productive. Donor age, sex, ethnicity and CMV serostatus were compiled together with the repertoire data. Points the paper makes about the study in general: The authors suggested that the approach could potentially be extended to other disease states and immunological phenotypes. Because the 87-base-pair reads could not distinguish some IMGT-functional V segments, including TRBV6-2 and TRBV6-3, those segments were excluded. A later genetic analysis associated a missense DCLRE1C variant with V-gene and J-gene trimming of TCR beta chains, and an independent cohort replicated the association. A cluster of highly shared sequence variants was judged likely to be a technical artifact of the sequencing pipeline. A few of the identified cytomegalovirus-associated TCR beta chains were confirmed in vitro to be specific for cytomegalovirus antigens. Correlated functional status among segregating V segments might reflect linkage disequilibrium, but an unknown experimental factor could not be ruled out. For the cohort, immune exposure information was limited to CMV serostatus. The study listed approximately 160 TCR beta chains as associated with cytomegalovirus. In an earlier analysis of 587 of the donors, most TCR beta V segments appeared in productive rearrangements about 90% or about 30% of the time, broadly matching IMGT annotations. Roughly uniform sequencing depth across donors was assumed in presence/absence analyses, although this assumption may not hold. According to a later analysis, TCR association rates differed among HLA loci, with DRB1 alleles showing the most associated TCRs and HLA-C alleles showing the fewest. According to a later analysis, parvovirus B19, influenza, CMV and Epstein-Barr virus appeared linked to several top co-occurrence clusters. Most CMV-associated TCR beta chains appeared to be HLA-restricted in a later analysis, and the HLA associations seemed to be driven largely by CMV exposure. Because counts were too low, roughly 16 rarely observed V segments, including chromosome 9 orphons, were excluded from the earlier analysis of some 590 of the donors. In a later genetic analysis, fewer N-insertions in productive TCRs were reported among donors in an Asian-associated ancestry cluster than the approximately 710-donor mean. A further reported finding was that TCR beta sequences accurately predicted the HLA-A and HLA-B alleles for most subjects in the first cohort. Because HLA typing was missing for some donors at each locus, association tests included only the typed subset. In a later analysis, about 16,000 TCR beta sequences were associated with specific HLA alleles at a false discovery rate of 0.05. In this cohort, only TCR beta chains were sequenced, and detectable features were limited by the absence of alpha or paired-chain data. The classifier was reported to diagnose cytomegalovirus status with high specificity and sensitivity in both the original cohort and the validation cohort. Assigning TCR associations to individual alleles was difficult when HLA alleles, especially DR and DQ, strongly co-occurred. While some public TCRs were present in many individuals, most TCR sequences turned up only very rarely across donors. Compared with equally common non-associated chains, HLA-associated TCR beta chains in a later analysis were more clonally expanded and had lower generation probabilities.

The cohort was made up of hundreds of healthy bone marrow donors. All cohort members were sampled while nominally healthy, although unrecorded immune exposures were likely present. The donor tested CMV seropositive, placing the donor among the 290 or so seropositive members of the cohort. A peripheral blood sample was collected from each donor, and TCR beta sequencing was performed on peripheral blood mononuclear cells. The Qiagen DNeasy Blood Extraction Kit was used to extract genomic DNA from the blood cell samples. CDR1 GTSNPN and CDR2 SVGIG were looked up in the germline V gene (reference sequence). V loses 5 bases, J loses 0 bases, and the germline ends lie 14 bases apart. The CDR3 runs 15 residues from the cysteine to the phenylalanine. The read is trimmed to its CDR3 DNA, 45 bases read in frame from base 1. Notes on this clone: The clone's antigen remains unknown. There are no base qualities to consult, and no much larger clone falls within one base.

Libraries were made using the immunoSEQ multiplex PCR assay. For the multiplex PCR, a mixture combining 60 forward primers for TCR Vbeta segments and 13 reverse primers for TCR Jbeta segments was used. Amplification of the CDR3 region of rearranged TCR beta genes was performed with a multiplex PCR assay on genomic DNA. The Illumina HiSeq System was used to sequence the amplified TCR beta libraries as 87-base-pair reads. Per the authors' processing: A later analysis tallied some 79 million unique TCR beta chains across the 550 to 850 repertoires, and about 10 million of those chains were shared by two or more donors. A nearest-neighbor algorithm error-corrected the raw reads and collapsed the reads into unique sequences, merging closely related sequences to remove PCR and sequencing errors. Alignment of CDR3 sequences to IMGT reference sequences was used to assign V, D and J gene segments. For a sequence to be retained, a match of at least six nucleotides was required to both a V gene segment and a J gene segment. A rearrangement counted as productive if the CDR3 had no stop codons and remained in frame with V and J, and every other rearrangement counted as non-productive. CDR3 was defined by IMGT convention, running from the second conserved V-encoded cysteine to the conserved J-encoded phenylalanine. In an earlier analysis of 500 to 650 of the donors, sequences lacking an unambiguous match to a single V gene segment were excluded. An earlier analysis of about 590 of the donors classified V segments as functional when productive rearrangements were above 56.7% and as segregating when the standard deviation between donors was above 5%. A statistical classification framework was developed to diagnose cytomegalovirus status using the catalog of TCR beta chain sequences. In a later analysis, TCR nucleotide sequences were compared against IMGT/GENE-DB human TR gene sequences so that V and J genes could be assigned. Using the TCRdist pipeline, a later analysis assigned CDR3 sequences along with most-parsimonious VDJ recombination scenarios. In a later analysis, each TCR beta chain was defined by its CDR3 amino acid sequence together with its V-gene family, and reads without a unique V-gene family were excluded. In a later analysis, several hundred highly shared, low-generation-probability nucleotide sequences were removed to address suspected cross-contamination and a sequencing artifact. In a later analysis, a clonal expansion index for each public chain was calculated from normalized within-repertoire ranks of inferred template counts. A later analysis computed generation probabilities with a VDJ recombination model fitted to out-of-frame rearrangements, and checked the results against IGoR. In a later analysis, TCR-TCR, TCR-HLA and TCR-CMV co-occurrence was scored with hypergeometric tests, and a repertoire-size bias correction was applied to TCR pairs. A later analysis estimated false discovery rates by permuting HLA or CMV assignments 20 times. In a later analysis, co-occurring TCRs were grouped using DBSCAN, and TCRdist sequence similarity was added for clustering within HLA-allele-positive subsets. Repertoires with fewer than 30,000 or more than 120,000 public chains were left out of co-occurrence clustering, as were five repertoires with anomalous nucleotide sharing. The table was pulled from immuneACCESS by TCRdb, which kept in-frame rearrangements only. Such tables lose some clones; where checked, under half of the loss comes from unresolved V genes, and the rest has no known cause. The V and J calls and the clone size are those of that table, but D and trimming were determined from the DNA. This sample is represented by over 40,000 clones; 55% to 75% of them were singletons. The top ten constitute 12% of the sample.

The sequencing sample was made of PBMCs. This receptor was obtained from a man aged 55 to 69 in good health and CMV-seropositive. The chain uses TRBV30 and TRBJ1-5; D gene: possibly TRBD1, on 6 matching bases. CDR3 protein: CAWGPRTASNQPQHF. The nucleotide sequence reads TGTGCCTGGGGCCCCCGGACAGCTAGCAATCAGCCCCAGCATTTT.